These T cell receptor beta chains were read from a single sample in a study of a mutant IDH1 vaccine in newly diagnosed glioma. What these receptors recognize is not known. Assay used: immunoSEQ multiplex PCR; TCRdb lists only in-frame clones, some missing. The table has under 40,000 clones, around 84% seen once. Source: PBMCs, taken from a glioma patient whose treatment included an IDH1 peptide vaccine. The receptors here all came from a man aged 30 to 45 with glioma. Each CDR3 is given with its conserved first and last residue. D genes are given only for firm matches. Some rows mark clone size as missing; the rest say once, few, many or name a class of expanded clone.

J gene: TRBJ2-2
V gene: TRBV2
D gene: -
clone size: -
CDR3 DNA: TGTGCCAGCCGAGTCGAACAGGGTAGTTGGGAGCTGTTTTTT
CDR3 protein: CASRVEQGSWELFF

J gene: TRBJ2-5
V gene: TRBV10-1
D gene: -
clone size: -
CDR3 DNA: TGCGCCAGCAACCCTCGGTTTCGCTCGGGAGAGACCCAGTACTTC
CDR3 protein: CASNPRFRSGETQYF

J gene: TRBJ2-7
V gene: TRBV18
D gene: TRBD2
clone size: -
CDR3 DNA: TGTGCCAGCTCAACTAATGGACTAGCGGCCTCCTACGAGCAGTACTTC
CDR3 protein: CASSTNGLAASYEQYF

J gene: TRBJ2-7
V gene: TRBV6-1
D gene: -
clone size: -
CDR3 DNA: TGTGCCAGCCGCGGGCCTAGCTCCTACGAGCAGTACTTC
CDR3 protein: CASRGPSSYEQYF

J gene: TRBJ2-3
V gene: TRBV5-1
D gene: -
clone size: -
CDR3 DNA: TGCGCCAGCAGCTCCGGGATCTCCAGAGATACGCAGTATTTT
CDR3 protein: CASSSGISRDTQYF

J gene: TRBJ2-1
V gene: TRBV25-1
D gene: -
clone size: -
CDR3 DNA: TGTGCCAGCAGTGAAAGGCGTCAGGGCCACAATGAGCAGTTCTTC
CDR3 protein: CASSERRQGHNEQFF

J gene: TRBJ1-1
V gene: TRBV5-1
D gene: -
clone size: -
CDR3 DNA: TGCGCCAGCAGCTTGGCCAGGACTCCGGAGGACACTGAAGCTTTCTTT
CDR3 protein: CASSLARTPEDTEAFF

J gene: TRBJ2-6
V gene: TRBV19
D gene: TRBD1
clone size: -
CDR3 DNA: TGTGCCAGTAGTGGGACAGGGGGCTCTGGGGCCAACGTCCTGACTTTC
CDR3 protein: CASSGTGGSGANVLTF

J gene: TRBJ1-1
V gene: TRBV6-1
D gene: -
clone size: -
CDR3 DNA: TGTGCCAGCGGACAGCAGATGAACACTGAAGCTTTCTTT
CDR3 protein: CASGQQMNTEAFF

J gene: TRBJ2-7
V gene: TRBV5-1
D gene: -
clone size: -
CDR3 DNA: TGCGCCAGCAGTCGCGACTCCTACGAGCAGTACTTC
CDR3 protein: CASSRDSYEQYF

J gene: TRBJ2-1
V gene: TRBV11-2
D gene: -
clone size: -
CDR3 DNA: TGTGCCAGCAGCTTAGGCCTCGGGACGCTCTACAATGAGCAGTTCTTC
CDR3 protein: CASSLGLGTLYNEQFF

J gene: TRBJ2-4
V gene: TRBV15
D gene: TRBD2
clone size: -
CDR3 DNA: TGTGCCACCAGCGGGAGCGGGAGGGCAAACATTCAGTACTTC
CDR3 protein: CATSGSGRANIQYF

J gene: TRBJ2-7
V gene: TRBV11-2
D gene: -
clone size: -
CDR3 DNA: TGTGCCAGCAGCCGGGACATCGGACCCTACGAGCAGTACTTC
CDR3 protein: CASSRDIGPYEQYF

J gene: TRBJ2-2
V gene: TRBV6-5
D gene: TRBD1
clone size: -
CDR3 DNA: TGTGCCAGCAGTAAAGGACAGGGAGGCGGGGAGCTGTTTTTT
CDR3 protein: CASSKGQGGGELFF

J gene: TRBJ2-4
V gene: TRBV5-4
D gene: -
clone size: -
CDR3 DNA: TGTGCCAGCAGCCCCGGAGGGGGGGCGCGTAACATTCAGTACTTC
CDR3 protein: CASSPGGGARNIQYF

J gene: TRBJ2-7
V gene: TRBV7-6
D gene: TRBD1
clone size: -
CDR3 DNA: TGTGCCAGCAGCGACCCCGGGACAGGGGTGTACGAGCAGTACTTC
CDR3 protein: CASSDPGTGVYEQYF

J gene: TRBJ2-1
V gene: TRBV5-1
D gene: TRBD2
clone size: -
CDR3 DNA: TGCGCCAGCAGCTTGGGGGTAGCGGGAGGGCAGAGGTCCTACAATGAGCAGTTCTTC
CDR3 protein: CASSLGVAGGQRSYNEQFF

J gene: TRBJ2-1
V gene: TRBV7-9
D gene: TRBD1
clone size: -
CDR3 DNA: TGTGCCAGCAGCTCCCCCCAACAGGGGAACAATGAGCAGTTCTTC
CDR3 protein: CASSSPQQGNNEQFF

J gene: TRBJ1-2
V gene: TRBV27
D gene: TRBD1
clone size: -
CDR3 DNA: TGTGCCAGCAGACCAGGGGGCGCAGGCTTAGGCTACACCTTC
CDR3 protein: CASRPGGAGLGYTF

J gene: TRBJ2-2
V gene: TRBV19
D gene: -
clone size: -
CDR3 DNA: TGTGCCAGTAACCAACAGGGGAGGGGCACCGGGGAGCTGTTTTTT
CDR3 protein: CASNQQGRGTGELFF

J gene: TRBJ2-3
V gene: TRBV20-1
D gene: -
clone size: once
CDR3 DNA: TGCAGTGCTAGCCCAGGGGATACGCAGTATTTT
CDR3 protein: CSASPGDTQYF

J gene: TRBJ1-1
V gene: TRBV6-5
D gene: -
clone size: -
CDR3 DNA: TGTGCCAGCAGTTACTCGCCCCCGGGGGCTAACACTGAAGCTTTCTTT
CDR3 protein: CASSYSPPGANTEAFF

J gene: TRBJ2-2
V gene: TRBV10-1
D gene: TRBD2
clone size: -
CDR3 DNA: TGCGCCAGCAGTTCCCTAGCGGGAGGGCCGGGCACCGGGGAGCTGTTTTTT
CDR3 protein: CASSSLAGGPGTGELFF

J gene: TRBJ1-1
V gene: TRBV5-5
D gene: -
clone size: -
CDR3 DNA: TGTGCCAGCAGCTTGGTAATGTCCAGGGATCAAGCTTTCTTT
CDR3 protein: CASSLVMSRDQAFF

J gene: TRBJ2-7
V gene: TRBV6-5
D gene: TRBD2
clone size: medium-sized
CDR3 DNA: TGTGCCAGCAGTCGGCGGCTAGCGGGAGAGTACGAGCAGTACTTC
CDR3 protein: CASSRRLAGEYEQYF